The sequence of this T cell receptor (beta chain) was determined in a study of blood T cell repertoires in COVID-19. Study context: Specimens from acute and convalescent COVID-19 originated in the United States, Italy and Spain.

Original analysis: Counts of nucleated cells, estimated from reference gene primer amplification, were obtained. Generated by immunoSEQ multiplex PCR, the TCRdb table keeps only in-frame clones and is missing some. The DNA was the basis for D and trimming; V, J and clone size are from that table. The sample holds a few hundred thousand clones; 90% are singletons and the top ten take about 4.5%. This CDR3 region has 16 residues. Those who participated ranged in age from roughly 18 to 90 years and resided in 20 to 25 US areas. Participant-reported clinical history was the basis for cohort assignment. The V gene is TRBV21-1, the J gene TRBJ2-1; the table names TRBD2, a call not compared with the DNA. TRBV21-1 is a known pseudogene. The sample taken for sequencing was PBMCs or T cells enriched from blood (not recorded which). This receptor was obtained from a woman aged 18-29 years with acute COVID-19. CDR3 amino acids: CASTPTAGGPWNEQFF. The DNA of the CDR3 is TGTGCCAGCACCCCTACAGCGGGAGGGCCGTGGAATGAGCAGTTCTTC.